One sample yielded the 25 T cell receptor beta chains listed below, sequenced in a study of response to subunit inactivated influenza vaccine. TCRdb re-called the RT-PCR reads with MiXCR, one entry per CDR3 protein. Of about 830,000 distinct CDR3 sequences listed, around 20% are singletons. Material: PBMCs from blood, obtained 5 to 6 days after vaccination. The receptors here all came from a man over 45 who received an inactivated influenza vaccine.

The chain couples TRBV20-1 to TRBJ1-4; D not certain. The ends were cut back, 3 bases at V and 8 bases at J, with 7 bases in the middle. The CDR3 is 11 amino acids. Germline V CDR1 and CDR2: DFQATT, SNEGSKA (reference sequence). The CDR3 reads CSARAGEKLFF. The CDR3 coding sequence is TGCAGTGCTAGGGCAGGCGAAAAACTGTTTTTT.

The chain has TRBV20-1 and TRBJ2-1; TRBD2 is a possible D gene (5 bases). Germline assignment: CDR1 DFQATT and CDR2 SNEGSKA (reference sequence). With 6 bases removed from V and 0 bases from J, the gap between germline ends came to 12 bases. This CDR3 comprises 14 residues. CDR3 bases: TGCAGTGCCCAACTAGGGAGCTCCTACAATGAGCAGTTCTTC. Protein sequence: CSAQLGSSYNEQFF.

This clonotype was picked up a small number of times. The chain couples TRBV4-1 to TRBJ2-7, with 8 bases fitting TRBD2. The CDR3 runs to 14 residues. V shed 5 bases, J shed 1 base, and the junction held 4 bases outside the gene matches. Germline CDR1 reads MGHRA; CDR2 reads YSYEKL. The CDR3 nucleotides read TGCGCCAGCAGCACAAGCGGGGGATCCTACGAGCAGTACTTC. Its translation is CASSTSGGSYEQYF.

This clonotype was observed a few times. V is TRBV6-5 and J is TRBJ2-7, with 9 bases matching TRBD1. V gave up 2 bases and J gave up 4 bases; unmatched junction bases: 12. CDR3 size: 17 residues. The V gene's germline CDR1 is MNHEY and CDR2 SVGAGI. CDR3 amino acids: CASSYMPGQGPYYEQYF. For the CDR3, the DNA is TGTGCCAGCAGTTACATGCCGGGACAGGGACCGTATTACGAGCAGTACTTC.

This clonotype was observed a few times. This chain links TRBV7-2 with TRBJ2-5, with TRBD2 as a possible D gene (5 bases). Germline V gene sequence: CDR1 SGHTA, CDR2 FQGNSA. This CDR3 has 15 amino acids. The V end lost 1 base, the J end lost 1 base, and 10 bases lay between the germline ends. Here the CDR3 reads CASSLGRGSQETQYF. The DNA for the CDR3 is TGTGCCAGCAGCTTAGGCCGTGGGAGCCAAGAGACCCAGTACTTC.

The chain joins TRBV7-9 to TRBJ2-3; D possibly corresponds to TRBD1 (6 bases). CDR1 and CDR2 from the germline V gene are SEHNR and FQNEAQ (reference sequence). This CDR3 comprises 16 residues. V lost 7 bases and J 4 bases, leaving 21 bases between the germline ends. The CDR3 is CASKVLAGAGADTQYF. CDR3 sequence (DNA): TGTGCCAGCAAAGTCCTGGCAGGGGCTGGTGCAGATACGCAGTATTTT.

V is TRBV5-6 and J is TRBJ2-1; TRBD2 agrees at 11 bases. J was trimmed by 3 bases and V by 3 bases; bases with no gene match: 11. CDR3 length: 18 residues. Per the germline V gene, CDR1 is SGHDT and CDR2 is YYEEEE. The CDR3 DNA is TGTGCCAGCAGCTATACCGGGACTAGCGGAGAGGGCTACAATGAGCAGTTCTTC. Its protein product is CASSYTGTSGEGYNEQFF.

The CDR3 here is CASSEMDSSSYNEQFF. DNA for the CDR3: TGTGCCAGCAGTGAAATGGACAGTAGCTCCTACAATGAGCAGTTCTTC. The V and J genes are TRBV25-1 and TRBJ2-1, with a possible D match to TRBD1 (6 bases). CDR3 length: 16 residues. V was clipped by 2 bases and J by 0 bases, with 11 bases between them. Per the germline V gene, CDR1 is MGHDK and CDR2 is SYGVNS.

This clonotype was counted once. The chain combines TRBV4-1 with TRBJ1-6, with TRBD1 matching over 8 bases. Per germline, CDR1 MGHRA and CDR2 YSYEKL. J lost 7 bases, V lost 0 bases, and 2 bases had no gene match. CDR3 size: 15 residues. This CDR3 reads CASSQDGQGNSPLHF. DNA for the CDR3: TGCGCCAGCAGCCAAGACGGACAGGGAAATTCACCCCTCCACTTT.

The chain joins TRBV7-9 to TRBJ1-5, with D possibly matching TRBD1 (6 bases). CDR3 length: 13 residues. Germline CDR1 SEHNR, CDR2 FQNEAQ (reference sequence). V was clipped by 5 bases and J by 6 bases, with 11 bases between them. The CDR3 nucleotides are TGTGCCAGCAGCCAAGACAGGTCTCAGCCCCAGCATTTT. Its protein is CASSQDRSQPQHF.

The J gene is TRBJ2-1, the V gene TRBV5-1, with 8 bases matching TRBD1. Germline values: CDR1 SGHRS, CDR2 YFSETQ. The CDR3 spans 15 residues. V trimming: 2 bases; J trimming: 5 bases; junction bases outside the gene matches: 6. CDR3 sequence: CASSFGQGWNNEQFF. The CDR3 nucleotides read TGCGCCAGCAGCTTCGGACAGGGATGGAACAATGAGCAGTTCTTC.

This clonotype was counted at least ten times. This chain joins TRBV29-1 and TRBJ1-1; D is undetermined. Germline V CDR1 and CDR2: SQVTM, ANQGSEA. The CDR3 has 10 residues. V lost 5 bases and J lost 2, with 3 bases in between. In nucleotides, the CDR3 is TGCAGCGTTAAAAACACTGAAGCTTTCTTT. Residues: CSVKNTEAFF.

This clonotype was seen only a few times. The chain combines TRBV3-1 with TRBJ1-1, with 7 nucleotides matching TRBD1. Germline trimming cut 4 bases from V and 2 bases from J; bases unmatched to any gene: 19. The CDR3 covers 19 residues. Germline V CDR1 and CDR2: LGHDT, YNNKEL (reference sequence). Here the CDR3 reads CASSPRGTDTNARNTEAFF. CDR3 coding DNA: TGTGCCAGCAGCCCAAGAGGGACAGACACCAATGCGAGAAACACTGAAGCTTTCTTT.

This clonotype has a handful of counts. The rearrangement joins TRBV5-1 to TRBJ1-4; 9 bases match TRBD1. Germline CDR1 SGHRS, CDR2 YFSETQ. CDR3 length: 15 amino acids. Losses at the gene ends were 4 bases for V and 6 bases for J; bases not matched to a gene: 7. The CDR3, as DNA: TGCGCCAGCAGCCCGGCGGGACAGGGAGATGAAAAACTGTTTTTT. Protein sequence: CASSPAGQGDEKLFF.

This clonotype was recorded at least ten times. This chain connects TRBV29-1 to TRBJ2-7; 7 positions match TRBD1. There are 13 residues in the CDR3. V was pared by 3 bases and J by 1 base, with 3 bases of the junction left unmatched. Germline V gives CDR1 SQVTM, CDR2 ANQGSEA. The CDR3 DNA reads as TGCAGCGTTGAGTTGGACAGGTCCTACGAGCAGTACTTC. Its translation: CSVELDRSYEQYF.

This clonotype was recorded many times. The rearrangement joins TRBV6-1 to TRBJ1-5, with a tentative D call TRBD1 (6 bases). V shed 5 bases and J shed 5 bases, with 19 bases lying between them. The CDR3 is 16 residues long. Germline V gene data show CDR1 as MNHNS and CDR2 as SASEGT. The CDR3 loop reads CASSRTGLVGDQPQHF. Written as DNA, the CDR3 is TGTGCCAGCAGTCGAACAGGGTTGGTTGGCGATCAGCCCCAGCATTTT.

This chain connects TRBV24-1 to TRBJ2-5, with TRBD1 as a possible D gene (6 bases). Per the germline V gene, CDR1 is KGHDR and CDR2 is SFDVKD. The CDR3 runs to 17 residues. The V end lost 1 base, the J end lost 2 bases, and 16 bases lay between the germline ends. The CDR3: CATSDLAETGRQETQYF. Here the CDR3 DNA reads TGTGCCACCAGTGATTTAGCCGAAACAGGGAGACAAGAGACCCAGTACTTC.

The gene calls are TRBV12-3 or TRBV12-4 and TRBJ1-6, with TRBD1 identical over 7 bases. J gave up 9 bases and V 5 bases, and 10 bases lay outside the gene matches. This CDR3 has 15 residues. The DNA of the CDR3 is TGTGCCAGCAGTGTAGGATCACAGGGGAGTTCACCCCTCCACTTT. Amino acid sequence: CASSVGSQGSSPLHF.

This clonotype occurred a few times. The J gene is TRBJ2-3, the V gene TRBV4-3; no clear D gene. In germline, CDR1 is LGHNA, CDR2 YSLEER. Trimming shortened V by 0 bases and J by 2 bases, and 9 bases separated the two germline ends. CDR3 length equals 15 residues. In DNA form, the CDR3 reads TGCGCCAGCAGCCAAGATAGCAGGTACACAGATACGCAGTATTTT. Translating it yields CASSQDSRYTDTQYF.

The gene calls are TRBV4-1 and TRBJ2-1; TRBD1 aligns across 7 bases. With V trimmed by 2 bases and J by 0 bases, 4 bases remained unmatched. CDR3 size: 16 residues. In germline, CDR1 is MGHRA, CDR2 YSYEKL. As DNA, the CDR3 is TGCGCCAGCAGCCAAACGACAGGGAGCTCCTACAATGAGCAGTTCTTC. Its translation is CASSQTTGSSYNEQFF.

The rearrangement uses TRBV12-3 or TRBV12-4 and TRBJ1-2; 9 nucleotides align to TRBD1. The CDR3 has 14 residues. The V gene end was trimmed by 5 bases and the J gene end by 6 bases; junction bases not matched to a gene: 7. In nucleotides, the CDR3 is TGTGCCAGCAGTCCCTGGGGACAGGGTGATGGCTACACCTTC. Its protein product is CASSPWGQGDGYTF.

A few counts support this clonotype. The chain has TRBV7-9 and TRBJ2-1; D not resolved. CDR3 length: 16 residues. In germline, CDR1 is SEHNR, CDR2 FQNEAQ (reference sequence). The ends were cut back, 3 bases at V and 0 bases at J, with 12 bases in the middle. The CDR3 loop is CASSFPVRSSYNEQFF. The CDR3, as DNA: TGTGCCAGCAGCTTCCCGGTTCGGAGCTCCTACAATGAGCAGTTCTTC. Filled out from reference TRBV7-9 and TRBJ2-1, the complete variable domain reads DTGVSQNPRHKITKRGQNVTFRCDPISEHNRLYWYRQTLGQGPEFLTYFQNEAQLEKSRLLSDRFSAERPKGSFSTLEIQRTEQGDSAMYLCASSFPVRSSYNEQFFGPGTRLTVL.

This clonotype was seen at least ten times. This chain links TRBV29-1 with TRBJ2-5; 12 bases align to TRBD2. This CDR3 is built from 16 residues. Germline V gene lookup returns CDR1 SQVTM and CDR2 ANQGSEA. V trimming: 6 bases; J trimming: 1 base; junction bases outside the gene matches: 9. The CDR3 sequence is CSVGGLAGSLQETQYF. As DNA, the CDR3 is TGCAGCGTCGGCGGACTAGCGGGATCCCTCCAAGAGACCCAGTACTTC.

This clonotype appeared many times. The chain carries TRBV29-1 and TRBJ2-5; TRBD1 matches at 8 bases. V lost 4 bases and J lost 2; bases outside the gene matches: 3. Germline-derived CDR1 and CDR2 are SQVTM and ANQGSEA. This CDR3 has 13 amino acids. CDR3 in amino acids: CSVGQGKQETQYF. The CDR3 bases are TGCAGCGTTGGACAGGGGAAACAAGAGACCCAGTACTTC.

This clonotype was observed a handful of times. The CDR3 DNA sequence: TGTGCCAGCAGCTTCGGACAGGTGATGAACACTGAAGCTTTCTTT. Translated, it gives CASSFGQVMNTEAFF. This chain connects TRBV7-9 to TRBJ1-1, with 7 bases lining up with TRBD1. This CDR3 comprises 15 residues. Looked up from germline, CDR1 is SEHNR and CDR2 is FQNEAQ (reference sequence). V shed 3 bases, J shed 0 bases, and the junction held 4 bases outside the gene matches. Using reference TRBV7-9 and TRBJ1-1 for the parts outside the CDR3, the full variable domain is DTGVSQNPRHKITKRGQNVTFRCDPISEHNRLYWYRQTLGQGPEFLTYFQNEAQLEKSRLLSDRFSAERPKGSFSTLEIQRTEQGDSAMYLCASSFGQVMNTEAFFGQGTRLTVV.